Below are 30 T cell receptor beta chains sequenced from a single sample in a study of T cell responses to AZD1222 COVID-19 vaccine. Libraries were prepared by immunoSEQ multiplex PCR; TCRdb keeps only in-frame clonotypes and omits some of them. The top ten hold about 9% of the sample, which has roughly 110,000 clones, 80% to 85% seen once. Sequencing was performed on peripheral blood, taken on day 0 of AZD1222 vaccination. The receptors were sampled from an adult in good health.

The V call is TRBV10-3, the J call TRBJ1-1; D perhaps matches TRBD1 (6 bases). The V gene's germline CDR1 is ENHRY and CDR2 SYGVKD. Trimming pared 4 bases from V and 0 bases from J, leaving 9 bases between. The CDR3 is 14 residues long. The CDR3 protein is CAISGQELNTEAFF. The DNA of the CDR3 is TGTGCCATCAGTGGACAGGAGTTGAACACTGAAGCTTTCTTT.

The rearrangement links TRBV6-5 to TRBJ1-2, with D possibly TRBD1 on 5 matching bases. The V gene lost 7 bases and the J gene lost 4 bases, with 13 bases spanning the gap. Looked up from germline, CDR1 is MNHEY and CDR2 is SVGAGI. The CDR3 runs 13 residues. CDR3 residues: CASTPQAGYGYTF. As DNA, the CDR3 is TGTGCCAGCACGCCACAGGCAGGCTATGGCTACACCTTC.

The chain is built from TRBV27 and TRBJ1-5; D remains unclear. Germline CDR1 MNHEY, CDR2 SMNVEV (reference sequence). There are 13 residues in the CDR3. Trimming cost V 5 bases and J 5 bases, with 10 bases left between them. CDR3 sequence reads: CASSPRRYQPQHF. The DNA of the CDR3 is TGTGCCAGCAGTCCCCGGCGGTATCAGCCCCAGCATTTT.

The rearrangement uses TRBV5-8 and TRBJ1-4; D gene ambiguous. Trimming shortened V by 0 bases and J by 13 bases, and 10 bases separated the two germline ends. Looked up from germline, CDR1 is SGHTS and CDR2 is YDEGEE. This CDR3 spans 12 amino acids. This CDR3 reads CASSLVFTGLFF. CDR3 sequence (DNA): TGTGCCAGCAGCTTGGTGTTTACCGGACTGTTTTTT.

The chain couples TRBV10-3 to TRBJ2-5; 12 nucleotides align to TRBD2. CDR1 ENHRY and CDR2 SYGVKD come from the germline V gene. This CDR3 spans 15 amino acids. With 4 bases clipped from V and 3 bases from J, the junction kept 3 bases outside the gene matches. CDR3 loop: CAISGLAGDKETQYF. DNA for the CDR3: TGTGCCATCAGTGGACTAGCGGGAGATAAAGAGACCCAGTACTTC.

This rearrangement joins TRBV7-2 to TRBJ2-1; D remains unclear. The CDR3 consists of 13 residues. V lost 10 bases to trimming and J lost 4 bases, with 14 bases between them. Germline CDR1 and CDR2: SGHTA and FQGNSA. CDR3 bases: TGTGCCACCGGTTTCCTTACTTACAATGAGCAGTTCTTC. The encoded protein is CATGFLTYNEQFF. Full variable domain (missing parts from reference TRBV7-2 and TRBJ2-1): GAGVSQSPSNKVTEKGKDVELRCDPISGHTALYWYRQSLGQGLEFLIYFQGNSAPDKSGLPSDRFSAERTGGSVSTLTIQRTQQEDSAVYLCATGFLTYNEQFFGPGTRLTVL.

CDR3 residues: CASRHLSGNTIYF. The CDR3 nucleotides are TGTGCCAGCCGACATCTCTCTGGAAACACCATATATTTT. This chain connects TRBV19 to TRBJ1-3, with D unresolved. The CDR3 contains 13 residues. V lost 9 bases and J lost 0, with 9 bases in between. Germline-derived CDR1 and CDR2 are LNHDA and SQIVND (reference sequence).

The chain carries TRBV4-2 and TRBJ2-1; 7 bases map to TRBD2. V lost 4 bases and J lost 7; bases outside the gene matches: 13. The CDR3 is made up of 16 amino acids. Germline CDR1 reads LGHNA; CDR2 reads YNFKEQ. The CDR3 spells CASSPSRGGLVNEQFF. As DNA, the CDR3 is TGTGCCAGCAGCCCTTCCCGGGGAGGGTTAGTAAATGAGCAGTTCTTC.

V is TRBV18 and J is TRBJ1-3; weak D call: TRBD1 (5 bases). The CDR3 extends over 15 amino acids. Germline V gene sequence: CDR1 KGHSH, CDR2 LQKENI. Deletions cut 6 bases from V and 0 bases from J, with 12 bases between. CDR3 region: CASSGTGDSGNTIYF. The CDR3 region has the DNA TGTGCCAGCTCCGGGACCGGGGACTCTGGAAACACCATATATTTT.

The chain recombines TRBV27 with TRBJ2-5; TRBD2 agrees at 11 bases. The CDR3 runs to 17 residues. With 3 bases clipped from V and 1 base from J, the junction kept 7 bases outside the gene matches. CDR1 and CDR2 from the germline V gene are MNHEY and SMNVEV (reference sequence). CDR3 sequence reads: CASSLGNLAGGQETQYF. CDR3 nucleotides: TGTGCCAGCAGTTTGGGGAATCTAGCGGGGGGCCAAGAGACCCAGTACTTC.

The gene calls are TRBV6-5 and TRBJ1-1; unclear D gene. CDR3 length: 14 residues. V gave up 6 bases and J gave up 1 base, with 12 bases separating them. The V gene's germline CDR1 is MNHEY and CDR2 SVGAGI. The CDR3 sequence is CASSNQAGNTEAFF. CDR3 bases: TGTGCCAGCAGCAATCAGGCCGGGAACACTGAAGCTTTCTTT.

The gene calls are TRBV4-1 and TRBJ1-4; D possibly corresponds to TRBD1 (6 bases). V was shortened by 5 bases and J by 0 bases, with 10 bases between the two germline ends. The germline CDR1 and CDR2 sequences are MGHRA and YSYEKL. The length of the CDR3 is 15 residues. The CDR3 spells CASSFRTATNEKLFF. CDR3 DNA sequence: TGCGCCAGCAGCTTTCGGACAGCAACTAATGAAAAACTGTTTTTT.

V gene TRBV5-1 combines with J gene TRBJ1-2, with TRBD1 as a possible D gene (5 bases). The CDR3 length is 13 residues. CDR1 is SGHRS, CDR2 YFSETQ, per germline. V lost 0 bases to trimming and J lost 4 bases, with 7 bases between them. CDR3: CASSLEQVYGYTF. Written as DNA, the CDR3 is TGCGCCAGCAGCTTGGAACAGGTCTATGGCTACACCTTC. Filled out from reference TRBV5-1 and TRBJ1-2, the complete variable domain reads KAGVTQTPRYLIKTRGQQVTLSCSPISGHRSVSWYQQTPGQGLQFLFEYFSETQRNKGNFPGRFSGRQFSNSRSEMNVSTLELGDSALYLCASSLEQVYGYTFGSGTRLTVV.

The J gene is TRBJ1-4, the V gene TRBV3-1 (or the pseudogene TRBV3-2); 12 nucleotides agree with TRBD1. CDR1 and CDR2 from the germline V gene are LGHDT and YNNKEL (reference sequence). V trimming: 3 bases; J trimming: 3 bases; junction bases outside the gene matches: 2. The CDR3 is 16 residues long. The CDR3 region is CASSQGQGASNEKLFF. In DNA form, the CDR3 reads TGTGCCAGCAGCCAGGGACAGGGGGCGTCTAATGAAAAACTGTTTTTT.

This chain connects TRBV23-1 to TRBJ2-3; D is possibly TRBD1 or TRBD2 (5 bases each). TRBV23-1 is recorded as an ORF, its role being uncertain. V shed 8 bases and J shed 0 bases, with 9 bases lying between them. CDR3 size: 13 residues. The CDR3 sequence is CASPGRSTDTQYF. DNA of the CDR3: TGCGCCAGCCCGGGACGGAGCACAGATACGCAGTATTTT.

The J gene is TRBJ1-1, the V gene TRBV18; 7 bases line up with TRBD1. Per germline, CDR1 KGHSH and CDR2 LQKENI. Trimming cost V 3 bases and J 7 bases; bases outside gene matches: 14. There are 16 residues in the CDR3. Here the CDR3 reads CASSPDAGGFGGEAFF. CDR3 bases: TGTGCCAGCTCACCTGATGCAGGGGGATTTGGGGGTGAAGCTTTCTTT.

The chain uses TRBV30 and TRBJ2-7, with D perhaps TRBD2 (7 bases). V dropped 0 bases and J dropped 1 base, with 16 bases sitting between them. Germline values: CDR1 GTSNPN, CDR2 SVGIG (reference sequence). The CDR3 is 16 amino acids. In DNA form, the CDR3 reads TGTGCCTGGAGTGTCGGGGGAGGGGGAAGGTCCTACGAGCAGTACTTC. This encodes CAWSVGGGGRSYEQYF.

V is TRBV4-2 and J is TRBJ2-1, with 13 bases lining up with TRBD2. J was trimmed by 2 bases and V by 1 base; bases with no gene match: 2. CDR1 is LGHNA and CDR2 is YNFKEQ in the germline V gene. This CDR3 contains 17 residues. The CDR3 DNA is TGTGCCAGCAGCCAAGTAGGACTAGCGGGAGCCTACAATGAGCAGTTCTTC. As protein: CASSQVGLAGAYNEQFF.

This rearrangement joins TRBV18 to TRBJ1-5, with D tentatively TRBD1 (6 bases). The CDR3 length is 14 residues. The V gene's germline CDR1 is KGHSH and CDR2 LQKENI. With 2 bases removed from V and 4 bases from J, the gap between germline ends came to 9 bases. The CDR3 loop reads CASSPWTANQPQHF. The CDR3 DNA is TGTGCCAGCTCACCATGGACAGCGAATCAGCCCCAGCATTTT.

The CDR3 spells CASSYAGRRSYNEQFF. The CDR3 DNA follows: TGTGCCAGCAGTTACGCGGGTCGGCGCTCCTACAATGAGCAGTTCTTC. V gene TRBV6-5 combines with J gene TRBJ2-1; perhaps TRBD2 as D (5 bases). Germline-derived CDR1 and CDR2 are MNHEY and SVGAGI. Trimming removed 2 bases at V and 0 bases at J, with 11 bases between. The CDR3 is 16 amino acids.

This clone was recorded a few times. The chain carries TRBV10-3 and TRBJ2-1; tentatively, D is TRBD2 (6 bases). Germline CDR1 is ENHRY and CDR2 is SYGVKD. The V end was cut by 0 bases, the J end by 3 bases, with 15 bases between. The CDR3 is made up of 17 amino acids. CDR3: CAISESRGGLLYNEQFF. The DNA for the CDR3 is TGTGCCATCAGTGAGTCAAGGGGAGGTCTACTCTACAATGAGCAGTTCTTC.

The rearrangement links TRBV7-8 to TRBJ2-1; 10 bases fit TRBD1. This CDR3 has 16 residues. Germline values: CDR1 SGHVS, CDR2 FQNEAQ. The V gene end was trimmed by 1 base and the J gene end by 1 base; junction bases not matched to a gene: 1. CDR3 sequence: CASSLGTGGSYNEQFF. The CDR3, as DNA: TGTGCCAGCAGCTTAGGGACAGGGGGTTCCTACAATGAGCAGTTCTTC. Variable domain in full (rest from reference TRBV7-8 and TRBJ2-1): GAGVSQSPRYKVAKRGQDVALRCDPISGHVSLFWYQQALGQGPEFLTYFQNEAQLDKSGLPSDRFFAERPEGSVSTLKIQRTQQEDSAVYLCASSLGTGGSYNEQFFGPGTRLTVL.

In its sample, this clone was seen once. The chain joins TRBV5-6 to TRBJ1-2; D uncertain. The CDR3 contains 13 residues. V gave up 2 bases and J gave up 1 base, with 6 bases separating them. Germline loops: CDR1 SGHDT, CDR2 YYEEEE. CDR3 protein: CASSLQSNYGYTF. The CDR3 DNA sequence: TGTGCCAGCAGCTTACAGAGTAACTATGGCTACACCTTC.

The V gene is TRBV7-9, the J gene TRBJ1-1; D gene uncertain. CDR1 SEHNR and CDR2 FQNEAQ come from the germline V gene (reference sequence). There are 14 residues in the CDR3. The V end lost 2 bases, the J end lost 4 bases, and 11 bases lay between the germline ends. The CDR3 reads CASSLIRWSTEAFF. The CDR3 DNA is TGTGCCAGCAGCTTAATCAGATGGTCCACTGAAGCTTTCTTT.

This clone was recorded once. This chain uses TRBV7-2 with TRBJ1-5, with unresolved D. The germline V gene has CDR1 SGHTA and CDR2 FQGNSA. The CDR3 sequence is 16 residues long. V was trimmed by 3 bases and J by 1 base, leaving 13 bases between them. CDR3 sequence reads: CASSFRSGPSNQPQHF. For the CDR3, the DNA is TGTGCCAGCAGCTTCCGGAGCGGCCCAAGCAATCAGCCCCAGCATTTT.

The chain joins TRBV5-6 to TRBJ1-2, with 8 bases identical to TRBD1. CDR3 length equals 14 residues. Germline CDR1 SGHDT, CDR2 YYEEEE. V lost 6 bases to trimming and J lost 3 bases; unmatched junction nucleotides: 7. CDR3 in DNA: TGTGCCAGCACCACGACAGGGGTTTACTATGGCTACACCTTC. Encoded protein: CASTTTGVYYGYTF.

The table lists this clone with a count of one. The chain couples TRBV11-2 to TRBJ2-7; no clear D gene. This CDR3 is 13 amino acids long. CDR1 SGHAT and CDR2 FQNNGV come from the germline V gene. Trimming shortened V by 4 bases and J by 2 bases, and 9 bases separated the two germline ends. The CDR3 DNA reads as TGTGCCAGCAGCTCTGACTCTACCTACGAGCAGTACTTC. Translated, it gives CASSSDSTYEQYF. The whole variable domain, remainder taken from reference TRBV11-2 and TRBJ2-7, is EAGVAQSPRYKIIEKRQSVAFWCNPISGHATLYWYQQILGQGPKLLIQFQNNGVVDDSQLPKDRFSAERLKGVDSTLKIQPAKLEDSAVYLCASSSDSTYEQYFGPGTRLTVT.

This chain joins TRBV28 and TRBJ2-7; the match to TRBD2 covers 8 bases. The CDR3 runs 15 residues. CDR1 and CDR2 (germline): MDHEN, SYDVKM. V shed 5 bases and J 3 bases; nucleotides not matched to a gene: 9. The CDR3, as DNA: TGTGCCAGCAGTAGCGCGGTAGCGGGAAACTACGAGCAGTACTTC. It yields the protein CASSSAVAGNYEQYF. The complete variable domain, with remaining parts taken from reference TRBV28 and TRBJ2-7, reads DVKVTQSSRYLVKRTGEKVFLECVQDMDHENMFWYRQDPGLGLRLIYFSYDVKMKEKGDIPEGYSVSREKKERFSLILESASTNQTSMYLCASSSAVAGNYEQYFGPGTRLTVT.

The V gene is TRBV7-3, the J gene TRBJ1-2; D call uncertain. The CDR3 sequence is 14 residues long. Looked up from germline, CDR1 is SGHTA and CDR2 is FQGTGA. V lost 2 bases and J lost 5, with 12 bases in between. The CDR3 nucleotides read TGTGCCAGCAGCTTAGAGGGCGGAAGATATGGCTACACCTTC. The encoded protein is CASSLEGGRYGYTF.

DNA for the CDR3: TGTGCCACCAGTGATTTCAGAAAAGAGACCCAGTACTTC. It yields the protein CATSDFRKETQYF. V gene TRBV24-1 combines with J gene TRBJ2-5, with D unclear. The CDR3 is 13 amino acids. CDR1 is KGHDR and CDR2 is SFDVKD in the germline V gene. V lost 1 base, J lost 3 bases, and 5 bases lay in between.